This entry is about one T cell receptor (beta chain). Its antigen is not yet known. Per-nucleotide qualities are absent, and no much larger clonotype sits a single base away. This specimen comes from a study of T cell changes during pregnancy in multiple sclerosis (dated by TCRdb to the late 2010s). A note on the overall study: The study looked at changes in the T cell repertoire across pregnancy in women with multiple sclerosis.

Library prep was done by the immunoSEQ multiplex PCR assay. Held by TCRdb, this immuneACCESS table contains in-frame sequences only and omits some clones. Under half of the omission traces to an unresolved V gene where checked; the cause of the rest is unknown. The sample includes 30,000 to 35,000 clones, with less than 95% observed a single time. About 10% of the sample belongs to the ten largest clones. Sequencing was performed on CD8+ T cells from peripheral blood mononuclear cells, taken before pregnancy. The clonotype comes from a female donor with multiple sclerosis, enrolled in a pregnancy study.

The CDR3: CASSSDRGGGTDTQYF. The sequenced DNA: TGTGCCAGCAGTTCCGACAGGGGCGGGGGCACAGATACGCAGTATTTT. The V and J genes are TRBV9 and TRBJ2-3; TRBD1 aligns with 8 central bases. Per the germline V gene, SGDLS is the CDR1 and YYNGEE is the CDR2. The CDR3 runs 16 residues from the cysteine to the phenylalanine. Only the CDR3 DNA stays, 48 bases, in frame from base 1. V and J are trimmed by 5 bases and 1 base, and the gene matches miss 9 bases of the junction.